These 14 T cell receptor beta chains came from one sample sequenced in a study of cytomegalovirus exposure and HLA in healthy donors. The PCR was carried out with 60 Vbeta primers and 13 Jbeta primers. Sequencing was performed with immunoSEQ multiplex PCR; in TCRdb, only in-frame clones are kept and a portion is missing. The table records around 210,000 clones, about 80% of them present only once. Sequences were obtained from PBMCs. These receptors were obtained from a woman aged 25 to 39 in good health and CMV-seronegative.

This clone was observed once. The genes are TRBV5-1 and TRBJ2-3; 7 bases agree with TRBD2. Germline CDR1 is SGHRS and CDR2 is YFSETQ. V lost 0 bases, J lost 1 base, and 2 bases stayed unmatched. The CDR3 is 15 amino acids. The CDR3 DNA sequence: TGCGCCAGCAGCTTGGGGACTAGTCGCACAGATACGCAGTATTTT. The encoded protein is CASSLGTSRTDTQYF. The entire variable domain, with the rest obtained from reference TRBV5-1 and TRBJ2-3, is as follows: KAGVTQTPRYLIKTRGQQVTLSCSPISGHRSVSWYQQTPGQGLQFLFEYFSETQRNKGNFPGRFSGRQFSNSRSEMNVSTLELGDSALYLCASSLGTSRTDTQYFGPGTRLTVL.

V is TRBV5-4 and J is TRBJ2-7; D might be TRBD1 (6 bases). The V end lost 0 bases, the J end lost 5 bases, and 18 bases lay between the germline ends. This CDR3 has 16 amino acids. CDR1 and CDR2 from the germline V gene are SGHNT and YYREEE (reference sequence). The CDR3 DNA follows: TGTGCCAGCAGCTTGGGTCCTCAGGGGTCTCAACACGAGCAGTACTTC. It is translated as CASSLGPQGSQHEQYF.

V gene TRBV4-1 combines with J gene TRBJ1-4; weak D call: TRBD1 (6 bases). Trimming stripped 6 bases from V and 8 bases from J, with 19 bases between. The CDR3 totals 15 residues. From germline, CDR1 is MGHRA and CDR2 YSYEKL. CDR3 nucleotides: TGCGCCAGCAGGAGTAGAGGGGGAGTGAAGGAAAAACTGTTTTTT. Amino acids: CASRSRGGVKEKLFF.

The rearrangement uses TRBV30 and TRBJ2-3, with 13 bases that match TRBD2. CDR1 and CDR2 (germline): GTSNPN, SVGIG (reference sequence). With V trimmed by 3 bases and J by 0 bases, 6 bases remained unmatched. This CDR3 comprises 17 residues. This CDR3 is CAWRGTSGVASTDTQYF. The CDR3 bases are TGTGCCTGGAGAGGGACTAGCGGGGTTGCTAGCACAGATACGCAGTATTTT.

The rearrangement uses TRBV5-1 and TRBJ2-7; the D is unclear. This CDR3 has 14 residues. The germline V gene has CDR1 SGHRS and CDR2 YFSETQ. Trimming removed 4 bases at V and 3 bases at J, with 14 bases between. As DNA, the CDR3 is TGCGCCAGCAGCCTGCGTGTCGCCGACTACGAGCAGTACTTC. As protein: CASSLRVADYEQYF.

The chain recombines TRBV10-3 with TRBJ2-7; TRBD1 is a possible D gene (6 bases). Germline CDR1 is ENHRY and CDR2 is SYGVKD. This CDR3 comprises 18 residues. V was cut by 10 bases and J by 2 bases, with 30 bases left in between. The CDR3, as DNA: TGTGCCAGAATCGGGTCCCTAAACAGGGAACGGCGCGCCTACGAGCAGTACTTC. Protein: CARIGSLNRERRAYEQYF.

This rearrangement joins TRBV27 to TRBJ1-1, with D possibly being TRBD1 (6 bases). The CDR3 contains 15 residues. Trimming removed 0 bases from V and 0 bases from J, with 8 bases in between. CDR1 is MNHEY, CDR2 SMNVEV, per germline (reference sequence). The CDR3: CASSLSRGVNTEAFF. As DNA, the CDR3 is TGTGCCAGCAGTTTATCCAGGGGAGTGAACACTGAAGCTTTCTTT.

The chain is built from TRBV15 and TRBJ1-2; tentatively, D is TRBD1 (5 bases). This CDR3 spans 15 amino acids. Germline V CDR1 and CDR2: LNHNV, YYDKDF (reference sequence). Trimming took 5 bases from V and 4 from J, leaving 17 bases between them. For the CDR3, the DNA is TGTGCCACCAGCCCCCGTGACAAGGGGCTCTATGGCTACACCTTC. This translates into CATSPRDKGLYGYTF.

J is TRBJ2-1 and V is TRBV4-1; 12 bases are shared with TRBD2. The CDR3 covers 18 residues. After removal of 4 bases from V and 0 bases from J, the junction contained 7 bases not matched to a gene. From germline, CDR1 is MGHRA and CDR2 YSYEKL. CDR3 bases: TGCGCCAGCAGCCTTCGAACTAGCGGGAGGAGCTCCTACAATGAGCAGTTCTTC. This translates into CASSLRTSGRSSYNEQFF.

The chain recombines TRBV29-1 with TRBJ2-1; 8 bases fit TRBD2. The CDR3 has 14 amino acids. Trimming removed 6 bases from V and 11 bases from J; junction bases left unmatched: 15. Germline values: CDR1 SQVTM, CDR2 ANQGSEA. The CDR3 DNA reads TGCAGCGTGGCCCCGACTAGCGTTAGGCAGAAGCAGTTCTTC. Translating gives CSVAPTSVRQKQFF.

This rearrangement joins TRBV30 to TRBJ1-6; 10 bases agree with TRBD1. Germline trimming cut 0 bases from V and 7 bases from J; bases unmatched to any gene: 3. Germline V gene data show CDR1 as GTSNPN and CDR2 as SVGIG (reference sequence). The CDR3 contains 15 residues. CDR3 nucleotides: TGTGCCTGGAGTGTTGTGACAGGGGGCAATTCACCCCTCCACTTT. Translated, it gives CAWSVVTGGNSPLHF.

V gene TRBV9 combines with J gene TRBJ2-5, with TRBD2 identical over 14 bases. Germline trimming cut 5 bases from V and 7 bases from J; bases unmatched to any gene: 10. Germline CDR1 SGDLS, CDR2 YYNGEE. There are 16 residues in the CDR3. The DNA for the CDR3 is TGTGCCAGCAGTGATGGGACTAGCGGGGGCCGATGGACCCAGTACTTC. The encoded protein is CASSDGTSGGRWTQYF.

This clone was seen only a few times. The chain links TRBV18 to TRBJ1-5; TRBD1 matches 8 bases. J was trimmed by 1 base and V by 3 bases; bases with no gene match: 5. There are 16 residues in the CDR3. Germline V gene lookup returns CDR1 KGHSH and CDR2 LQKENI. CDR3 bases: TGTGCCAGCTCACCGGAACAGGGGGGAAGCAATCAGCCCCAGCATTTT. Its translation: CASSPEQGGSNQPQHF.

The chain combines TRBV2 with TRBJ2-1; D is perhaps TRBD1 (7 bases). V lost 8 bases, J lost 5 bases, and 19 bases lay in between. This CDR3 has 15 amino acids. Germline V gene sequence: CDR1 SNHLY, CDR2 FYNNEI. The CDR3 region is CASRGWGTGDNEQFF. The CDR3 DNA reads as TGTGCCAGCCGGGGGTGGGGAACAGGGGACAATGAGCAGTTCTTC.